This T cell receptor beta chain was obtained from a study of blood T cell repertoires in COVID-19. TCRdb's table, derived via immunoSEQ multiplex PCR, lists solely in-frame clones and lacks some. This sample has about 240,000 clones, with approximately 83% found just once. This CDR3 contains 19 residues. V shed 2 bases and J 1 base; nucleotides not matched to a gene: 14. CDR1 and CDR2 from the germline V gene are SGHRS and YFSETQ. The rearrangement joins TRBV5-1 to TRBJ1-3, with 8 bases that match TRBD1. The receptor was derived from a man aged 30-40 years who had recovered from COVID-19. The sequencing sample was made of peripheral blood. The CDR3 coding sequence is TGCGCCAGCAGCTTCCCGGGACAGGCACCCGTAGGATCTGGAAACACCATATATTTT. Translation gives CASSFPGQAPVGSGNTIYF.